A single sample is the source of the 9 T cell receptor beta chains below, sequenced in a study of shared clonotypes between healthy human individuals. Generated by immunoSEQ multiplex PCR, the TCRdb table keeps only in-frame clones and is missing some. The table records 1,100,000 or so clones, approximately 78% of them present only once. Sample: memory CD4+ T cells from PBMCs. Documented subset: CD45RA-negative fraction. Receptors were obtained from a man younger than 30 in good health. Some clones in this sample may be carry-over from other donors' samples.

The chain joins TRBV11-3 to TRBJ2-5; weak D call: TRBD1 (5 bases). V lost 5 bases to trimming and J lost 8 bases, with 18 bases between them. The CDR3 covers 14 residues. CDR1 is SGHNT, CDR2 YENEEA, per germline. The CDR3 sequence: CASSPGQLDGTQYF. The CDR3 DNA sequence: TGTGCCAGCAGCCCAGGGCAACTTGATGGTACCCAGTACTTC.

A few counts support this clone. The chain has TRBV27 and TRBJ1-4; perhaps TRBD1 as D (5 bases). The ends were cut back, 6 bases at V and 8 bases at J, with 16 bases in the middle. From germline, CDR1 is MNHEY and CDR2 SMNVEV (reference sequence). This CDR3 is built from 14 residues. The CDR3 protein is CASSPRGPREKLFF. As DNA, the CDR3 is TGTGCCAGCAGCCCTCGGGGCCCTAGAGAAAAACTGTTTTTT.

The chain couples TRBV2 to TRBJ2-1; 13 positions agree with TRBD2. This CDR3 comprises 15 residues. Per germline, CDR1 SNHLY and CDR2 FYNNEI. V dropped 2 bases and J dropped 8; count of bases not matched to a gene: 3. The CDR3 DNA follows: TGTGCCAGCAGTGAAACTAGCGGGAGGGCTTATGAGCAGTTCTTC. The encoded protein is CASSETSGRAYEQFF.

This chain connects TRBV21-1 to TRBJ2-1; TRBD2 is the table's D call and was not checked against the DNA. TRBV21-1 is labeled a pseudogene. The CDR3 sequence is 14 residues long. The DNA for the CDR3 is TGTGCCAGCAGTGGACTAGCGGGAAATAATGAGCAGTTCTTC. It is translated as CASSGLAGNNEQFF.

This sequence joins TRBV7-3 and TRBJ2-2; D remains unclear. The ends were cut back, 0 bases at V and 0 bases at J, with 5 bases in the middle. This CDR3 has 15 residues. In germline, CDR1 is SGHTA, CDR2 FQGTGA. In DNA form, the CDR3 reads TGTGCCAGCAGCTTAACGTCCTCGAACACCGGGGAGCTGTTTTTT. It specifies CASSLTSSNTGELFF.

This clone showed up just once. The rearrangement links TRBV5-1 to TRBJ1-2; D possibly corresponds to TRBD1 (6 bases). The germline gives CDR1 SGHRS, CDR2 YFSETQ. Trimming removed 4 bases at V and 4 bases at J, with 14 bases between. The CDR3 consists of 14 residues. The CDR3 sequence: CASSTRQDSYGYTF. In nucleotides, the CDR3 is TGCGCCAGCAGCACCCGACAGGACTCCTATGGCTACACCTTC.

The chain is built from TRBV29-1 and TRBJ1-1; D may be TRBD1 (6 bases). Germline CDR1 and CDR2: SQVTM and ANQGSEA. Trimming removed 7 bases at V and 5 bases at J, with 17 bases between. CDR3 length: 13 residues. In DNA form, the CDR3 reads TGCAGCGGGGGACGTGGGGGCTTAACTGAAGCTTTCTTT. It codes for CSGGRGGLTEAFF.

This chain links TRBV15 with TRBJ2-5; 15 positions match TRBD2. The CDR3 runs 17 residues. Germline CDR1 LNHNV, CDR2 YYDKDF (reference sequence). The V segment lost 0 bases and the J segment 4 bases; nucleotides outside the gene matches: 3. CDR3 protein: CATSRDLGLAGGETQYF. CDR3 DNA: TGTGCCACCAGCAGAGATCTGGGACTAGCGGGAGGAGAGACCCAGTACTTC.

V usage is TRBV14 and J usage is TRBJ1-1; D may be TRBD1 (5 bases). Germline V CDR1 and CDR2: SGHDN, FVKESK. The V gene lost 2 bases and the J gene lost 1 base, with 17 bases spanning the gap. The CDR3 is 17 residues long. CDR3 DNA: TGTGCCAGCAGCCAATTTCGGACTGGGGGGAGGAACACTGAAGCTTTCTTT. Protein: CASSQFRTGGRNTEAFF.